The entry below describes one T cell receptor (beta chain). Germline-derived CDR1 and CDR2 are MNHEY and SMNVEV (reference sequence). This CDR3 has 13 amino acids. V lost 2 bases and J lost 9; bases outside the gene matches: 6. The data were taken from a study of blood T cell repertoires in COVID-19. Study details: PBMCs, B-cell-depleted T cells, or T cells were the source of the cDNA or gDNA that made up the material.

Methods used by the authors: Amplification of reference gene primers provided the estimated nucleated cell counts. Only in-frame clones appear in the TCRdb table, and some are missing; sequencing was by immunoSEQ multiplex PCR. For V, J and clone size, that table is used; D and trimming come from the DNA. The table includes under 200,000 clones, around 80% detected once. Cohorts were determined from participant-reported clinical history. Recovered status in Cohort 3 required two negative PCRs, clearance, or symptom resolution. What was sequenced was PBMCs or T cells enriched from blood (not recorded which). V gene TRBV27 combines with J gene TRBJ1-1; 7 nucleotides match TRBD1. This receptor was taken from a man in his forties or fifties who had recovered from COVID-19. The CDR3 region has the DNA TGTGCCAGCAGTTTACGAGAGGGGGCGAAAGCTTTCTTT. Amino acids: CASSLREGAKAFF.